A single sample gave rise to the 2 T cell receptor beta chains below, sequenced in a study of blood T cell repertoires in COVID-19. Sequencing was performed with immunoSEQ multiplex PCR; in TCRdb, only in-frame clones are kept and a portion is missing. The sample has some 94,000 clones; roughly 89% are singletons. The specimen sequenced was peripheral blood. Receptor source: a man aged 65 to 85 with active or convalescent COVID-19.

V gene TRBV7-9 combines with J gene TRBJ1-2, with 9 bases lining up with TRBD1. The CDR3 contains 14 residues. CDR1 is SEHNR, CDR2 FQNEAQ, per germline (reference sequence). V dropped 5 bases and J dropped 5; count of bases not matched to a gene: 6. CDR3 coding DNA: TGTGCCAGCAGCCAACAGGGGGCAGGTTATGGCTACACCTTC. Translating it yields CASSQQGAGYGYTF.

J is TRBJ2-5 and V is TRBV9, with a weak D call TRBD1 (6 bases). The CDR3 consists of 14 residues. From germline, CDR1 is SGDLS and CDR2 YYNGEE. V lost 0 bases and J 5 bases, leaving 11 bases between the germline ends. Here the CDR3 DNA reads TGTGCCAGCAGCGTAGGGCAGGGGTGGGAGACCCAGTACTTC. Its translation: CASSVGQGWETQYF.